This T cell receptor (beta chain) was profiled in a study of tumor-infiltrating lymphocytes in oesophageal squamous cell carcinoma. This clonotype was seen more than once but under ten times. TCRdb ran MiXCR on the PCR reads and lists one entry per CDR3 protein. Among about 13,000 distinct CDR3 sequences listed, less than 65% were seen once. The sequencing sample was made of esophageal tumor tissue. The sequence was collected from a male donor with esophageal squamous cell carcinoma.

Here the CDR3 DNA reads TGTGCCAGCAGTTTTCAGGGCCACGAGCAGTACTTC. Encoded protein: CASSFQGHEQYF. V gene TRBV12-3 or TRBV12-4 combines with J gene TRBJ2-7; D may be TRBD1 (5 bases). The CDR3 loop spans 12 amino acids. With 3 bases removed from V and 5 bases from J, the gap between germline ends came to 8 bases.